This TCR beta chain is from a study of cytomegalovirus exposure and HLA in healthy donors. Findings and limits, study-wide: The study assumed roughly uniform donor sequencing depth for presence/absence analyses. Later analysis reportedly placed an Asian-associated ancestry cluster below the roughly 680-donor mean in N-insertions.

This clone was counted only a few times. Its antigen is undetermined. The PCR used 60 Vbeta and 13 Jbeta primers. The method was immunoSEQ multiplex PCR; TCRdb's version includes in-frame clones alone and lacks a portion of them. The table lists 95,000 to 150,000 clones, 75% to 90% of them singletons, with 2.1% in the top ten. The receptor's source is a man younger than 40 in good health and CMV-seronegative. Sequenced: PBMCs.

CDR3 in amino acids: CASSFRDRVNTEAFF. In nucleotides, the CDR3 is TGTGCCAGCAGCTTCCGGGACAGGGTGAACACTGAAGCTTTCTTT. This chain joins TRBV5-5 and TRBJ1-1, with 9 bases fitting TRBD1. Per germline, CDR1 SGHKS and CDR2 YYEKEE (reference sequence). V was pared by 2 bases and J by 0 bases, with 2 bases of the junction left unmatched. The CDR3 spans 15 residues.